The present T cell receptor (beta chain) was sequenced within a study of blood T cell repertoires in COVID-19. In the study overall: COVID-19 samples collected from the United States, Italy and Spain covered acute and convalescent phases.

Per the study methods: Nucleated cell number was recorded as an estimate derived from reference gene primer amplification. Assay: immunoSEQ multiplex PCR; the TCRdb copy retains only in-frame clones and omits some. V and J calls and clone size are copied from that table; D and trimming were computed from the DNA. The sample shows roughly 30,000 clones, about two thirds of them seen only once. Trimming cost V 3 bases and J 11 bases, with 22 bases left between them. The CDR3 contains 14 residues. Germline V gives CDR1 SQVTM, CDR2 ANQGSEA. The chain couples TRBV29-1 to TRBJ1-1; D gene uncertain. This receptor was obtained from a boy younger than 10 with active or convalescent COVID-19. Source material: peripheral blood. In DNA, the CDR3 is TGCAGCGTTGACCCCGCCGGGGAACCCCTCTCGGCTTTCTTT. Translating gives CSVDPAGEPLSAFF. The whole variable domain, filled in from reference TRBV29-1 and TRBJ1-1, reads SAVISQKPSRDICQRGTSLTIQCQVDSQVTMMFWYRQQPGQSLTLIATANQGSEATYESGFVIDKFPISRPNLTFSTLTVSNMSPEDSSIYLCSVDPAGEPLSAFFGQGTRLTVV.